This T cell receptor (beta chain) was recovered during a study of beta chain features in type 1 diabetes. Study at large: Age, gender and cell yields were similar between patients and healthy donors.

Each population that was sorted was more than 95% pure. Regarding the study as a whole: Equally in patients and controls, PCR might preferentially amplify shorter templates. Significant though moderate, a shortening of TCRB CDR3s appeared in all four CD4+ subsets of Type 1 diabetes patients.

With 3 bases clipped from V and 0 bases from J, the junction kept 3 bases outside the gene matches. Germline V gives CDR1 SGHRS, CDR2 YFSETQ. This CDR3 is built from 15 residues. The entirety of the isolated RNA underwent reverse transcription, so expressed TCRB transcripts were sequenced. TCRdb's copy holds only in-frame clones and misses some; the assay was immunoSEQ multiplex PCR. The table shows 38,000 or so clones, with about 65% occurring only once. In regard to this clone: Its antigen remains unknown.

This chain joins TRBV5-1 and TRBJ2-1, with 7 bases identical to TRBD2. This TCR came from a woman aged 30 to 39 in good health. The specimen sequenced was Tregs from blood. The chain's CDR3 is CASSSGLTSYNEQFF. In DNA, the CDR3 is TGCGCCAGCAGCTCGGGACTAACCTCCTACAATGAGCAGTTCTTC. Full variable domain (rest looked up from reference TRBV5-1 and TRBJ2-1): KAGVTQTPRYLIKTRGQQVTLSCSPISGHRSVSWYQQTPGQGLQFLFEYFSETQRNKGNFPGRFSGRQFSNSRSEMNVSTLELGDSALYLCASSSGLTSYNEQFFGPGTRLTVL.